This T cell receptor (beta chain) came from a study of OX40 agonist ivuxolimab in advanced cancers. Study-wide findings and caveats: Among the lowest levels of clonal expansion were found in partial responders at 0.1-3.0 mg/kg.

Autoimmune disease history or systemic immunosuppression led to patients being barred. Clones were read by immunoSEQ multiplex PCR, and TCRdb kept only the in-frame ones, dropping some. Here the sample spans some 100,000 clones, around 80% being singletons. Per germline, CDR1 SGHTS and CDR2 YDEGEE. V was clipped by 3 bases and J by 1 base, with 13 bases between them. This CDR3 region has 16 residues. About this clone itself: Its antigen is unidentified.

This sequence was found in an adult with an advanced solid tumor such as melanoma, head and neck, liver or kidney cancer. Material: CD4+ or CD8+ T cells sorted from blood, obtained in a trial of the OX40 agonist ivuxolimab. The rearrangement links TRBV5-8 to TRBJ2-2; D unclear. The chain's CDR3 is CASSSGVGWNTGELFF. In nucleotides, the CDR3 is TGTGCCAGCAGCTCCGGTGTAGGTTGGAACACCGGGGAGCTGTTTTTT.